These T cell receptor beta chains were read from a single sample in a study of beta chain features in type 1 diabetes. Measured with immunoSEQ multiplex PCR; TCRdb has only the in-frame clones, and not every one. Of around 300,000 clones in the sample, 7.5% to 9.5% were seen once. Source material: central memory CD4+ T cells from blood. These receptors were taken from a woman under 30 in good health. Both conserved end residues are part of each CDR3. The order of the fields is V gene, clone size, D gene, J gene, CDR3 length, CDR3 DNA, CDR3 protein. D genes are given only for firm matches. Clone sizes are given selectively: once, few, many, or a class where the clone is expanded.

v_call: TRBV5-6; clone_size: .; d_call: TRBD1; j_call: TRBJ2-5; cdr3_length: 17; cdr3_nt: TGTGCCAGCAGCTTGCCCCATGCCGGACAGGGCCAGGAGACCCAGTACTTC; cdr3_aa: CASSLPHAGQGQETQYF
v_call: TRBV6-1; clone_size: few; d_call: .; j_call: TRBJ1-1; cdr3_length: 12; cdr3_nt: TGTGCCAGCAGGGAACAAGGGACTGAAGCTTTCTTT; cdr3_aa: CASREQGTEAFF
v_call: TRBV27; clone_size: few; d_call: TRBD1; j_call: TRBJ1-2; cdr3_length: 14; cdr3_nt: TGTGCCAGCAGTCCCCGGACAGGGAGGTATGGCTACACCTTC; cdr3_aa: CASSPRTGRYGYTF
v_call: TRBV5-5; clone_size: many; d_call: .; j_call: TRBJ2-5; cdr3_length: 13; cdr3_nt: TGTGCCAGCAGATCGGCTTTCCAAGAGACCCAGTACTTC; cdr3_aa: CASRSAFQETQYF
v_call: TRBV29-1; clone_size: .; d_call: .; j_call: TRBJ2-2; cdr3_length: 14; cdr3_nt: TGCAGCGTTGAAGGGAAGAATCTCGGGGGGGAGCTGTTTTTT; cdr3_aa: CSVEGKNLGGELFF
v_call: TRBV4-3; clone_size: few; d_call: TRBD1; j_call: TRBJ1-2; cdr3_length: 14; cdr3_nt: TGCGCCAGCAGCCACGACAGGGGTAACAATGGCTACACCTTC; cdr3_aa: CASSHDRGNNGYTF
v_call: TRBV5-1; clone_size: few; d_call: .; j_call: TRBJ2-5; cdr3_length: 15; cdr3_nt: TGCGCCAGCAGCTTGGCAGGGGTTTTGCCAGAGACCCAGTACTTC; cdr3_aa: CASSLAGVLPETQYF
v_call: TRBV2; clone_size: .; d_call: TRBD2; j_call: TRBJ2-2; cdr3_length: 15; cdr3_nt: TGTGCCAGCAGTGATTGGGGCGGGAGCACCGGGGAGCTGTTTTTT; cdr3_aa: CASSDWGGSTGELFF
v_call: TRBV7-9; clone_size: many; d_call: TRBD1; j_call: TRBJ1-2; cdr3_length: 14; cdr3_nt: TGTGCCAGCAGCTTAGGACAGGGAGATTATGGCTACACCTTC; cdr3_aa: CASSLGQGDYGYTF
v_call: TRBV7-9; clone_size: .; d_call: TRBD1; j_call: TRBJ2-2; cdr3_length: 16; cdr3_nt: TGTGCCAGCAGCTTAAAGGGACAGGGTGTCACCGGGGAGCTGTTTTTT; cdr3_aa: CASSLKGQGVTGELFF